This T cell receptor (beta chain) was identified in a study of CD8+CD57+ T cells in acquired aplastic anemia. Study-level information: The sorted CD4+ and CD8+ cells yielded an average around 3 ug of DNA. Points from the study as a whole: Researchers reported that CD8+ Simpson's diversity was not significantly different in patients versus controls. Patients and controls turned out to have approximately 29 CD8+ CDR3 sequences in common.

After removal of 4 bases from V and 3 bases from J, the junction contained 12 bases not matched to a gene. Germline values: CDR1 DFQATT, CDR2 SNEGSKA (reference sequence). This CDR3 is built from 16 residues. Sequencing involved patients with CD8+CD57+ cell expansion previously shown by flow cytometry. The cohort consisted entirely of patients having severe acquired aplastic anemia. This clonotype was observed at least ten times. Antigen specificity is unknown. Genomic DNA, serving as template, underwent TCR beta VDJ and CDR3 profiling. TCRdb analysed the reads with MiXCR anew, one entry per CDR3 protein. This table has some 150,000 distinct CDR3 sequences, 60% to 80% appearing once.

The sequence came from a human donor with aplastic anemia. J is TRBJ2-3 and V is TRBV20-1; the match to TRBD2 covers 8 bases. The source material was sorted CD4+, CD8+, or CD8+CD57+ T cells (not recorded which) from PBMCs. CDR3 residues: CSAKSDTSGETDTQYF. CDR3 DNA: TGCAGTGCTAAATCAGATACTAGCGGTGAGACAGATACGCAGTATTTT.